These 6 T cell receptor beta chains came from one sample sequenced in a study of blood T cell repertoires in COVID-19. Libraries were prepared by immunoSEQ multiplex PCR; TCRdb keeps only in-frame clonotypes and omits some of them. The data contain roughly 230,000 clones, 83% of them seen just once; the ten biggest clones take up approximately 5.7%. The sequenced sample was peripheral blood. The receptors stem from a human donor in a cohort sampled during active COVID-19.

The rearrangement uses TRBV19 and TRBJ1-5; D uncertain. Germline lookup yields CDR1 LNHDA and CDR2 SQIVND (reference sequence). The CDR3 length is 14 residues. V was cut by 3 bases and J by 1 base, with 7 bases left in between. The CDR3 loop reads CASSMRLSNQPQHF. DNA for the CDR3: TGTGCCAGTAGTATGAGACTGAGCAATCAGCCCCAGCATTTT.

This chain connects TRBV19 to TRBJ2-7, with TRBD1 matching over 7 bases. The CDR3 covers 16 residues. The germline V gene encodes CDR1 LNHDA and CDR2 SQIVND (reference sequence). V lost 3 bases to trimming and J lost 3 bases; unmatched junction nucleotides: 11. CDR3: CASSIGQGDGVYEQYF. The CDR3 DNA reads as TGTGCCAGTAGTATTGGCCAGGGGGATGGGGTCTACGAGCAGTACTTC.

J is TRBJ2-7 and V is TRBV28; 7 bases map to TRBD1. The CDR3 consists of 15 residues. Per germline, CDR1 MDHEN and CDR2 SYDVKM. V was clipped by 8 bases and J by 5 bases; unmatched bases: 15. The CDR3 DNA reads TGTGCCAGCGGCCAGTTAGGGGAGACAGGGAACGAGCAGTACTTC. Residues: CASGQLGETGNEQYF.

This clone was seen only a few times. The chain recombines TRBV11-3 with TRBJ1-1; D is uncertain. Germline V lookup: CDR1 SGHNT, CDR2 YENEEA. Trimming pared 6 bases from V and 5 bases from J, leaving 16 bases between. This CDR3 spans 14 amino acids. The CDR3, as DNA: TGTGCCAGCAGTATCGGCCTCCCGGGGACTGAAGCTTTCTTT. It codes for CASSIGLPGTEAFF. The full variable domain, its missing parts supplied by reference TRBV11-3 and TRBJ1-1, is EAGVVQSPRYKIIEKKQPVAFWCNPISGHNTLYWYLQNLGQGPELLIRYENEEAVDDSQLPKDRFSAERLKGVDSTLKIQPAELGDSAVYLCASSIGLPGTEAFFGQGTRLTVV.

The J gene is TRBJ1-1, the V gene TRBV19; 7 bases fit TRBD1. The length of the CDR3 is 14 residues. Germline CDR1 is LNHDA and CDR2 is SQIVND (reference sequence). Unmatched junction bases numbered 3, after V lost 5 bases and J lost 0 bases. The CDR3 region has the DNA TGTGCCAGTAGTCCGGGACAGTTGAACACTGAAGCTTTCTTT. Amino acid sequence: CASSPGQLNTEAFF.

This sequence joins TRBV5-4 and TRBJ2-3, with 8 bases lining up with TRBD1. The CDR3 spans 14 residues. CDR1 SGHNT and CDR2 YYREEE come from the germline V gene (reference sequence). Unmatched junction bases numbered 4, after V lost 4 bases and J lost 3 bases. The CDR3 is CASSPRQGTDTQYF. The CDR3 region has the DNA TGTGCCAGCAGCCCTAGACAGGGGACAGATACGCAGTATTTT.